Listed here are 8 T cell receptor beta chains from one sample, sequenced in a study of prognosis after radiotherapy for stage I lung cancer. Template was genomic DNA; TCR beta CDR3 amplified in two multiplex PCR rounds. For every TRBV and TRBJ gene, a specific primer was used in first-round PCR. TCRdb used MiXCR to reprocess the multiplex PCR reads, holding one entry per CDR3 protein. The table has tens of thousands of distinct CDR3 sequences, approximately 25% seen once; the top ten hold 25% to 30%. The input for sequencing was PBMCs, taken before or after stereotactic body radiation therapy (not recorded which). These receptors were taken from a donor over 45 with non-small cell lung cancer.

This clonotype was counted at least ten times. The chain couples TRBV6-1 to TRBJ1-4; no definite D call. V was shortened by 6 bases and J by 0 bases, with 14 bases between the two germline ends. The CDR3 spans 16 residues. The V gene's germline CDR1 is MNHNS and CDR2 SASEGT. The CDR3 spells CASRSTLQSTNEKLFF. The DNA for the CDR3 is TGTGCCAGCAGATCTACTCTACAGTCAACTAATGAAAAACTGTTTTTT.

Of note for this clonotype: A read error is likely here: a far larger clone is one base away. The rearrangement joins TRBV6-4 to TRBJ2-1; D might be TRBD2 (6 bases). The germline CDR1 and CDR2 sequences are MRHNA and SNTAGT. V was clipped by 4 bases and J by 6 bases, with 10 bases between them. The CDR3 has 13 residues. The CDR3 spells CASSGLVGNEQFF. CDR3 coding DNA: TGTGCCAGCAGTGGACTAGTGGGCAATGAGCAGTTCTTC.

This clonotype was seen many times. The chain links TRBV7-8 to TRBJ2-7; D gene unclear. The CDR3 extends over 15 amino acids. Trimming pared 5 bases from V and 0 bases from J, leaving 14 bases between. Germline lookup yields CDR1 SGHVS and CDR2 FQNEAQ. CDR3 sequence: CASSTLRTVSYEQYF. CDR3 nucleotide sequence: TGTGCCAGCAGCACCCTCCGAACCGTCTCCTACGAGCAGTACTTC. The variable domain in full, with the rest retrieved from reference TRBV7-8 and TRBJ2-7, is GAGVSQSPRYKVAKRGQDVALRCDPISGHVSLFWYQQALGQGPEFLTYFQNEAQLDKSGLPSDRFFAERPEGSVSTLKIQRTQQEDSAVYLCASSTLRTVSYEQYFGPGTRLTVT.

This clonotype was recorded at least ten times. This chain joins TRBV19 and TRBJ2-6; no definite D call. The CDR3 is 15 residues long. The germline CDR1 and CDR2 sequences are LNHDA and SQIVND (reference sequence). V lost 7 bases to trimming and J lost 1 base, with 11 bases between them. CDR3 protein: CASTPPGSGANVLTF. The CDR3 coding sequence is TGTGCCAGTACCCCCCCCGGGTCTGGGGCCAACGTCCTGACTTTC.

V and J are TRBV7-8 and TRBJ2-3, with TRBD2 matching over 7 bases. CDR3 size: 16 residues. The germline CDR1 and CDR2 sequences are SGHVS and FQNEAQ. This CDR3 reads CVGSPRSGTNTDTQYF. Here the CDR3 DNA reads TGTGTCGGCAGCCCACGATCGGGGACTAACACAGATACGCAGTATTTT.

This clonotype came up many times. The chain couples TRBV2 to TRBJ1-1, with a tentative D call TRBD1 (5 bases). The germline V gene encodes CDR1 SNHLY and CDR2 FYNNEI. The CDR3 sequence is 14 residues long. With 4 bases removed from V and 1 base from J, the gap between germline ends came to 10 bases. Here the CDR3 reads CASSAITGNTEAFF. The CDR3 DNA reads as TGTGCCAGCAGTGCCATTACAGGGAACACTGAAGCTTTCTTT.

This clonotype was seen repeatedly, ten times or more. This chain connects TRBV19 to TRBJ1-1; D unresolved. V lost 3 bases to trimming and J lost 5 bases, with 10 bases between them. This CDR3 contains 13 residues. The germline V gene has CDR1 LNHDA and CDR2 SQIVND (reference sequence). The CDR3 nucleotides read TGTGCCAGTAGTATTAAAGCCCGGACTGAAGCTTTCTTT. Its translation: CASSIKARTEAFF.

This clonotype was recorded many times. The chain employs TRBV7-2 and TRBJ1-1; D remains ambiguous. Germline CDR1 and CDR2: SGHTA and FQGNSA. The CDR3 runs to 13 residues. Trimming removed 5 bases from V and 10 bases from J, with 17 bases in between. CDR3 coding DNA: TGTGCCAGCAGCCCCACTCCAGGTCCGGGAGCTTTCTTT. Translation gives CASSPTPGPGAFF.